One TCR beta chain is described in this entry. Its antigen is currently unknown. V lost 0 bases and J lost 10; bases outside the gene matches: 9. CDR1 SGHRS and CDR2 YFSETQ come from the germline V gene. The CDR3 runs 14 residues. Sequencing used immunoSEQ multiplex PCR; TCRdb keeps in-frame clones, though not all of them. The sample consists of 510 or so clones, roughly three quarters of them appearing once. The sample is drawn from a study of memory B cells and T cells in multiple sclerosis. Study-level points and caveats: Compartments had unequal clone-set sizes, affecting shared clonotype counts.

Sequences were obtained from brain tissue. This clonotype was sampled from a human donor with multiple sclerosis. V and J are TRBV5-1 and TRBJ1-1; 7 bases line up with TRBD1. CDR3 sequence (DNA): TGCGCCAGCAGCTTGGTAGGGGGCGGTGGAGTAGCTTTCTTT. The encoded protein is CASSLVGGGGVAFF.